Below are 30 T cell receptor beta chains sequenced from a single sample in a study of regulatory T cells in long-lasting Graves disease. Time point noted: newly diagnosed GD, antithyroid drugs for less than 3 months. Making the TCR library involved RNA that had been extracted from PBMCs. Assembly of TCR beta libraries relied on iRepertoire HTBI primers together with Arm-PCR of CDR3 regions. TCRdb ran MiXCR on the multiplex PCR reads and lists one entry per CDR3 protein. This sample has roughly 510,000 distinct CDR3 sequences, with 16% found just once. These sequences were also reported in another study, on T cells in Graves' hyperthyroidism and ophthalmopathy.

The sequenced sample was peripheral blood mononuclear cells (PBMCs), obtained at new diagnosis, from a patient treated with antithyroid drugs. These receptor sequences come from a man younger than 30 with Graves disease.

This clonotype has just a few counts. CDR3: CSVEDPGQYYNEQFF. The CDR3 DNA is TGCAGCGTTGAAGACCCGGGACAGTACTACAATGAGCAGTTCTTC. The chain couples TRBV29-1 to TRBJ2-1; 7 bases agree with TRBD1. Germline V gene data show CDR1 as SQVTM and CDR2 as ANQGSEA. V shed 0 bases and J 3 bases; nucleotides not matched to a gene: 5. The CDR3 loop spans 15 amino acids.

This clonotype was detected a few times. This chain links TRBV7-8 with TRBJ1-3; 9 nucleotides match TRBD1. Per the germline V gene, CDR1 is SGHVS and CDR2 is FQNEAQ. Trimming cost V 3 bases and J 3 bases; bases outside gene matches: 6. This CDR3 is 16 amino acids long. In nucleotides, the CDR3 is TGTGCCAGCAGCTTCCACAGGGGGCAAGTTGGAAACACCATATATTTT. As protein: CASSFHRGQVGNTIYF.

This clonotype was seen many times. The chain carries TRBV7-3 and TRBJ1-1; D is uncertain. The V end was cut by 8 bases, the J end by 0 bases, with 10 bases between. The CDR3 is made up of 13 amino acids. From germline, CDR1 is SGHTA and CDR2 FQGTGA. Written as DNA, the CDR3 is TGTGCCAGCTCAGCAGGTATGAACACTGAAGCTTTCTTT. It translates to CASSAGMNTEAFF.

In its sample, this clonotype was seen many times. The J gene is TRBJ1-2, the V gene TRBV30; D remains ambiguous. This CDR3 has 12 residues. V dropped 2 bases and J dropped 5 bases, with 9 bases sitting between them. Germline loops: CDR1 GTSNPN, CDR2 SVGIG (reference sequence). This chain's CDR3 is CAWSLGGYGYTF. The CDR3 DNA reads TGTGCCTGGAGTTTGGGTGGGTATGGCTACACCTTC.

This clonotype has a handful of counts. The chain uses TRBV5-6 and TRBJ1-4, with D unresolved. Germline V gene sequence: CDR1 SGHDT, CDR2 YYEEEE. This CDR3 is 14 amino acids long. V was trimmed by 10 bases and J by 8 bases, leaving 21 bases between them. This CDR3 is CASAQAGFGEKLFF. The CDR3 region has the DNA TGTGCCTCAGCTCAGGCGGGGTTCGGGGAAAAACTGTTTTTT.

This clonotype was detected only a few times. The CDR3 sequence: CASRYGQGGTEAFF. The DNA of the CDR3 is TGTGCCAGCAGATACGGACAGGGGGGCACTGAAGCTTTCTTT. This chain links TRBV6-2 or TRBV6-3 with TRBJ1-1; 10 bases agree with TRBD1. Germline V lookup: CDR1 MNHEY, CDR2 SVGEGT. There are 14 residues in the CDR3. V shed 6 bases, J shed 4 bases, and the junction held 5 bases outside the gene matches.

This clonotype appeared many times. The genes are TRBV7-8 and TRBJ2-1, with 15 bases lining up with TRBD2. Germline values: CDR1 SGHVS, CDR2 FQNEAQ. The junction had 6 bases not matched to a gene; V was cut back by 4 bases and J by 11 bases. This CDR3 has 15 amino acids. CDR3 region: CASSSEGLAGGKQFF. The CDR3 nucleotides read TGTGCCAGCAGCTCCGAGGGACTAGCGGGGGGCAAGCAGTTCTTC.

A remark on this clonotype: A much larger clone lies a single base off, so this may be a read error. CDR3 loop: CASSQTREAQYF. CDR3 nucleotides: TGTGCCAGCAGCCAGACCCGGGAGGCCCAGTACTTC. The genes are TRBV7-2 and TRBJ2-3; 7 bases match TRBD2. The J call may be faulty, since TRBJ2-5 better matches the DNA end. The CDR3 is made up of 12 amino acids. Germline assignment: CDR1 SGHTA and CDR2 FQGNSA.

V is TRBV20-1 and J is TRBJ1-2; D is unresolved. CDR3 length equals 12 residues. The ends were cut back, 0 bases at V and 10 bases at J, with 12 bases in the middle. In germline, CDR1 is DFQATT, CDR2 SNEGSKA (reference sequence). The CDR3 loop is CSARDPHGTYTF. The CDR3 region has the DNA TGCAGTGCTAGAGATCCCCACGGAACCTACACCTTC.

This clonotype was seen a handful of times. The chain is built from TRBV27 and TRBJ2-5; the match to TRBD1 covers 11 bases. V lost 5 bases and J lost 0; bases outside the gene matches: 5. The CDR3 loop spans 16 amino acids. Per the germline V gene, CDR1 is MNHEY and CDR2 is SMNVEV (reference sequence). The CDR3 nucleotides are TGTGCCAGCAGTGCCTGGGACAGGGGGGACCAAGAGACCCAGTACTTC. Translated, it gives CASSAWDRGDQETQYF.

This clonotype has just a few counts. The rearrangement links TRBV20-1 to TRBJ2-7; TRBD1 agrees at 8 bases. The CDR3 extends over 13 amino acids. Germline CDR1 reads DFQATT; CDR2 reads SNEGSKA (reference sequence). V lost 5 bases to trimming and J lost 6 bases; unmatched junction nucleotides: 9. CDR3 sequence (DNA): TGCAGTGCTTCAGGGGGCGATCCGTTCGAGCAGTACTTC. This encodes CSASGGDPFEQYF.

In its sample, this clonotype was seen many times. The rearrangement uses TRBV6-1 and TRBJ1-6; D remains ambiguous. Germline values: CDR1 MNHNS, CDR2 SASEGT. The CDR3 loop spans 13 amino acids. V was clipped by 2 bases and J by 8 bases, with 7 bases between them. The CDR3 nucleotides are TGTGCCAGCAGTGAAAGAGTGGATTCACCCCTCCACTTT. Its translation is CASSERVDSPLHF.

This clonotype occurred many times. J is TRBJ2-7 and V is TRBV30; D is unresolved. Germline-derived CDR1 and CDR2 are GTSNPN and SVGIG (reference sequence). The CDR3 is 13 residues long. Trimming removed 0 bases from V and 3 bases from J, with 9 bases in between. The CDR3 protein is CAWSVHSGYEQYF. Written as DNA, the CDR3 is TGTGCCTGGAGTGTACACAGTGGCTACGAGCAGTACTTC.

This clonotype was observed a handful of times. The chain links TRBV3-1 to TRBJ2-3; 8 nucleotides line up with TRBD2. This CDR3 is built from 17 residues. The germline gives CDR1 LGHDT, CDR2 YNNKEL (reference sequence). V trimming: 4 bases; J trimming: 8 bases; junction bases outside the gene matches: 17. The CDR3 coding sequence is TGTGCCAGCAGCCCAGCCGGGACTAGTACTAAACAAGGTACGCAGTATTTT. This codes for CASSPAGTSTKQGTQYF.

Turning to this clonotype: It may be a read error: a sequence one base away is much more abundant. The rearrangement joins TRBV5-1 to TRBJ1-1, with 7 positions matching TRBD1. This CDR3 has 15 amino acids. Germline lookup yields CDR1 SGHRS and CDR2 YFSETQ. The CDR3 region is CASSLQGPQVNEASF. DNA of the CDR3: TGCGCCAGCAGCTTACAGGGGCCGCAGGTAAACGAAGCTTCCTTT.

This clonotype was seen a few times. The V gene is TRBV10-3, the J gene TRBJ2-1; D is unclear. V was cut by 0 bases and J by 7 bases, with 7 bases left in between. Looked up from germline, CDR1 is ENHRY and CDR2 is SYGVKD. The CDR3 sequence is 13 residues long. The DNA of the CDR3 is TGTGCCATCAGTGAGTCTCCTGGGAATGAGCAGTTCTTC. This gives the protein CAISESPGNEQFF.

This clonotype was observed at least ten times. J is TRBJ1-1 and V is TRBV7-9; maybe TRBD1 (5 bases). This CDR3 is 17 amino acids long. The germline V gene has CDR1 SEHNR and CDR2 FQNEAQ (reference sequence). Trimming stripped 3 bases from V and 2 bases from J, with 19 bases between. The CDR3 DNA sequence: TGTGCCAGCAGCTTTTCGTCGAGGGGTCTGGGCAACACTGAAGCTTTCTTT. Encoded protein: CASSFSSRGLGNTEAFF.

The rearrangement links TRBV6-2 or TRBV6-3 to TRBJ2-3, with 7 positions matching TRBD2. Germline CDR1 reads MNHEY; CDR2 reads SVGEGT. V lost 6 bases to trimming and J lost 0 bases; unmatched junction nucleotides: 24. This CDR3 spans 21 amino acids. CDR3 sequence: CASREGRGPLAVYPSTDTQYF. For the CDR3, the DNA is TGTGCCAGCAGGGAGGGCCGGGGTCCGCTAGCGGTTTATCCTAGCACAGATACGCAGTATTTT.

This clonotype was recorded many times. The V gene is TRBV3-1, the J gene TRBJ2-2; a weak D match, TRBD1 (5 bases). The CDR3 length is 16 residues. CDR1 and CDR2 from the germline V gene are LGHDT and YNNKEL (reference sequence). Trimming pared 0 bases from V and 5 bases from J, leaving 13 bases between. CDR3 sequence: CASSQEGPGRTGELFF. The CDR3 DNA sequence: TGTGCCAGCAGCCAAGAGGGGCCAGGGCGGACCGGGGAGCTGTTTTTT.

Ten or more counts support this clonotype. The rearrangement links TRBV2 to TRBJ2-7; D might be TRBD1 or TRBD2, each matching 5 bases. The CDR3 totals 16 residues. V was shortened by 1 base and J by 6 bases, with 19 bases between the two germline ends. CDR1 and CDR2 (germline): SNHLY, FYNNEI. CDR3 nucleotides: TGTGCCAGCAGTGAAGGCTACGGGACGGCGGGCAGCGAGCAGTACTTC. Protein: CASSEGYGTAGSEQYF.

At least ten counts were recorded for this clonotype. The gene calls are TRBV30 and TRBJ1-2; 11 bases line up with TRBD1. The germline gives CDR1 GTSNPN, CDR2 SVGIG (reference sequence). With 7 bases clipped from V and 8 bases from J, the junction kept 18 bases outside the gene matches. The CDR3 spans 16 residues. The CDR3 DNA follows: TGTGCCTCCCCAACCGTAACCGGGACAGGGGGAGGCGGCTACACCTTC. It yields the protein CASPTVTGTGGGGYTF.

Comment on this clonotype: This may come from a read error, since a much larger clone is one base off. The chain joins TRBV28 to TRBJ1-2, with 12 bases fitting TRBD1. This CDR3 has 14 amino acids. V lost 4 bases to trimming and J lost 7 bases; unmatched junction nucleotides: 4. Germline lookup yields CDR1 MDHEN and CDR2 SYDVKM. CDR3 protein: CASSSGTGGLGYTF. DNA of the CDR3: TGTGCCAGCAGTTCGGGGACAGGGGGCCTTGGCTACACCTTC.

The CDR3 coding sequence is TGTGCCAGCAGCTTGCCAGGCACAACCAATGGGGGAGAGACCCAGTACTTC. It specifies CASSLPGTTNGGETQYF. This sequence joins TRBV7-6 and TRBJ2-5, with D possibly being TRBD1 or TRBD2 (5 bases each). The CDR3 contains 17 residues. V shed 3 bases and J shed 4 bases, with 21 bases lying between them. Germline V gene sequence: CDR1 SGHVS, CDR2 FNYEAQ. Full variable domain (rest looked up from reference TRBV7-6 and TRBJ2-5): GAGVSQSPRYKVTKRGQDVALRCDPISGHVSLYWYRQALGQGPEFLTYFNYEAQQDKSGLPNDRFSAERPEGSISTLTIQRTEQRDSAMYRCASSLPGTTNGGETQYFGPGTRLLVL.

This clonotype was recorded many times. J is TRBJ2-7 and V is TRBV7-9; D not resolved. Germline-derived CDR1 and CDR2 are SEHNR and FQNEAQ (reference sequence). The CDR3 runs 13 residues. V lost 5 bases, J lost 6 bases, and 14 bases lay in between. The DNA of the CDR3 is TGTGCCAGCAGCCCGGCTCCCCTGGGCGAGCAGTACTTC. It encodes CASSPAPLGEQYF.

This clonotype was recorded a few times. The V and J genes are TRBV10-1 and TRBJ2-3; D not certain. From germline, CDR1 is WNHNN and CDR2 SYGVQD (reference sequence). The CDR3 has 14 amino acids. V was cut by 2 bases and J by 7 bases, with 13 bases left in between. The CDR3 DNA follows: TGCGCCAGCAGTGAGCCAATGAGTGGGTATACGCAGTATTTT. Translating it yields CASSEPMSGYTQYF.

This clonotype was picked up a small number of times. The chain uses TRBV19 and TRBJ2-5, with TRBD1 identical over 8 bases. This CDR3 has 16 residues. V lost 3 bases, J lost 4 bases, and 10 bases stayed unmatched. Germline-derived CDR1 and CDR2 are LNHDA and SQIVND (reference sequence). The CDR3 nucleotides read TGTGCCAGTAGTATGCGGCCAGGGGGCTTGGGAGAGACCCAGTACTTC. It translates to CASSMRPGGLGETQYF.

The rearrangement joins TRBV15 to TRBJ1-3; D uncertain. Germline-derived CDR1 and CDR2 are LNHNV and YYDKDF (reference sequence). This CDR3 region has 15 residues. The V end was cut by 5 bases, the J end by 2 bases, with 13 bases between. In nucleotides, the CDR3 is TGTGCCACCAGCTCCCGACCTTTTACTGGAAACACCATATATTTT. Translating gives CATSSRPFTGNTIYF.

The chain couples TRBV6-1 to TRBJ2-4, with 7 bases lining up with TRBD1. The CDR3 consists of 13 residues. Germline CDR1 is MNHNS and CDR2 is SASEGT. With V trimmed by 7 bases and J by 4 bases, 4 bases remained unmatched. The CDR3 reads CASKGDSKNIQYF. The DNA for the CDR3 is TGTGCCAGCAAAGGGGACAGTAAAAACATTCAGTACTTC.

The chain uses TRBV5-1 and TRBJ2-5, with TRBD1 matching over 11 bases. The CDR3 contains 16 residues. CDR1 is SGHRS and CDR2 is YFSETQ in the germline V gene. J gave up 5 bases and V 4 bases, and 10 bases lay outside the gene matches. CDR3 coding DNA: TGCGCCAGCAGCCCGGGGACAGGGGGGAGTTTTGAGACCCAGTACTTC. It specifies CASSPGTGGSFETQYF.

This clonotype was seen only a few times. The chain joins TRBV3-1 to TRBJ2-7; possibly TRBD1 or TRBD2 for D (5 bases each). The CDR3 loop spans 16 amino acids. Germline V lookup: CDR1 LGHDT, CDR2 YNNKEL (reference sequence). V dropped 0 bases and J dropped 6 bases, with 18 bases sitting between them. CDR3 in amino acids: CASSQDSMGVPLEQYF. The DNA of the CDR3 is TGTGCCAGCAGCCAAGATTCAATGGGGGTCCCCCTCGAGCAGTACTTC.